Listed below are T cell receptor beta chains from one sample, sequenced in a study of beta chain features in type 1 diabetes. The method was immunoSEQ multiplex PCR; TCRdb's version includes in-frame clones alone and lacks a portion of them. Of under 450,000 clones listed, roughly 15% are singletons. Sequenced sample: naive CD4+ T cells from blood. All receptors derive from a woman aged 18 to 35 in good health. CDR3s include the opening cysteine and the closing phenylalanine or tryptophan. Each record gives: D gene, J gene, V gene, clone size, CDR3 DNA, CDR3 protein. The D gene is left open where the match is weak. Clone size is not always given. Where it is, it says once, few, many or a class for expanded clones.

TRBD2,TRBJ2-3,TRBV14,-,TGTGCCAGCAGCCAAGACCTAGCGGGAGATCTAACGCAGTATTTT,CASSQDLAGDLTQYF
-,TRBJ2-7,TRBV28,few,TGTGCCAGCACCGACGGCGTGTGGGCCGGCGAGCAGTACTTC,CASTDGVWAGEQYF
TRBD1,TRBJ2-6,TRBV27,few,TGTGCCAGCAGTTTAAGCTACAGGGGGCTCGGGGCCAACGTCCTGACTTTC,CASSLSYRGLGANVLTF
TRBD1,TRBJ2-7,TRBV29-1,few,TGCAGCGTTGAGGTGGGACAGGGGGCCTACCAGCAGTACTTC,CSVEVGQGAYQQYF
-,TRBJ1-1,TRBV15,few,TGTGCCACCAGCAGATCCCTCTTGGGGGCTAGGGCGTACGCTGAAGCTTTCTTT,CATSRSLLGARAYAEAFF
-,TRBJ1-3,TRBV30,-,TGTGCCTGGAGTCCCACCGGGGGTGGAAACACCATATATTTT,CAWSPTGGGNTIYF
-,TRBJ1-1,TRBV19,-,TGTGCCAGTAGAGAAGCGTTACCTAACACTGAAGCTTTCTTT,CASREALPNTEAFF
-,TRBJ2-5,TRBV9,few,TGTGCCAGCAGCGTAGGCGGGCTCCAAGAGACCCAGTACTTC,CASSVGGLQETQYF
-,TRBJ2-3,TRBV6-5,few,TGTGCCAGCAGATGGGGGGGCACAGATACGCAGTATTTT,CASRWGGTDTQYF
TRBD2,TRBJ2-1,TRBV15,-,TGTGCCACCAGCAGAGAAAATAGCGGGAGCTATGAGCAGTTCTTC,CATSRENSGSYEQFF
-,TRBJ2-5,TRBV7-9,few,TGTGCCAGCAGCTCTTCGAGAACGGAAGAGACCCAGTACTTC,CASSSSRTEETQYF
TRBD2,TRBJ2-3,TRBV7-2,-,TGTGCCAGCAGACGATGGACTAGCGGGAGGGCCGGAGGGACGCAGTATTTT,CASRRWTSGRAGGTQYF
-,TRBJ2-1,TRBV5-4,-,TGTGCCAGCAGCTCTCCCCGTGGGGCAGACAATGAGCAGTTCTTC,CASSSPRGADNEQFF
-,TRBJ1-5,TRBV19,-,TGTGCCAGTAGTAACACCGGGACTAATAGCAATCAGCCCCAGCATTTT,CASSNTGTNSNQPQHF
TRBD2,TRBJ2-5,TRBV4-1,few,TGCGCCAGCAGCCAAGAACCTAGCGGGAGTAATGGGGAGACCCAGTACTTC,CASSQEPSGSNGETQYF
-,TRBJ2-5,TRBV29-1,few,TGCAGCGTTGGGACTGCCTTACCCGGTGGAGAGACCCAGTACTTC,CSVGTALPGGETQYF
TRBD1,TRBJ2-7,TRBV28,-,TGTGCCAGTTTGTCGACCCAGGGGGCCTACGAGCAGTACTTC,CASLSTQGAYEQYF
TRBD2,TRBJ2-3,TRBV7-3,-,TGTGCCAGCAGCTTAAAGCTAGCGGGAGGAACAGATACGCAGTATTTT,CASSLKLAGGTDTQYF
-,TRBJ2-1,TRBV4-3,-,TGCGCCAGCAGCCAACCGGCCGGGGGGCTTAGCAATGAGCAGTTCTTC,CASSQPAGGLSNEQFF
-,TRBJ2-5,TRBV25-1,few,TGTGCCAGCAGGGGGGGTTATTCGGAGACCCAGTACTTC,CASRGGYSETQYF
-,TRBJ1-4,TRBV29-1,few,TGCAGCGTTGGATACAGGGTGACTAATGAAAAACTGTTTTTT,CSVGYRVTNEKLFF
-,TRBJ2-2,TRBV30,-,TGTGCCTGGAGTGTACAGGTCGGCGGGGAGCTGTTTTTT,CAWSVQVGGELFF